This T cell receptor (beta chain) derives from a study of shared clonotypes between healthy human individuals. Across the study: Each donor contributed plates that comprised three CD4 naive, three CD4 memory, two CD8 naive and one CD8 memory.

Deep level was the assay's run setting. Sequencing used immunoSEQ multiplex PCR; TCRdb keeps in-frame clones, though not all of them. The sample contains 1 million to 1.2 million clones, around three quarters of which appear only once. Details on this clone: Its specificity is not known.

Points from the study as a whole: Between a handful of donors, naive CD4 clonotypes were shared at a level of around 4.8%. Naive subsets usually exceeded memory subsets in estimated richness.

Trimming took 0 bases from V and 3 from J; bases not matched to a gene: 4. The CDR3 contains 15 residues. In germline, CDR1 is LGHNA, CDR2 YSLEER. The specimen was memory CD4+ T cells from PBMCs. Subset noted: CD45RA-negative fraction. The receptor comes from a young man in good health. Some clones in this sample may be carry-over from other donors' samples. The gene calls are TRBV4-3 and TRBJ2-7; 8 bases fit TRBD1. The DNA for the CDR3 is TGCGCCAGCAGCCAAGACGCGACAGGGGTCTACGAGCAGTACTTC. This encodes CASSQDATGVYEQYF.